Below, 26 T cell receptor beta chains from the same sample are listed, as sequenced in a study of response to subunit inactivated influenza vaccine. TCRdb re-analysed the RT-PCR reads in MiXCR, keeping a single row per CDR3 protein. Of fewer than 700,000 distinct CDR3 sequences in the sample, over 10% are singletons; the top ten hold 13%. Sequenced here: PBMCs from blood, sampled more than 35 days after vaccination. Receptors were obtained from a man between 50 and 59 years old who received an inactivated influenza vaccine.

V is TRBV7-9 and J is TRBJ1-5; a possible D gene is TRBD1 (5 bases). V was cut by 3 bases and J by 1 base, with 10 bases left in between. Germline CDR1 SEHNR, CDR2 FQNEAQ (reference sequence). There are 15 residues in the CDR3. The CDR3 reads CASSLEGPSNQPQHF. CDR3 DNA sequence: TGTGCCAGCAGCTTGGAGGGGCCGAGCAATCAGCCCCAGCATTTT.

This clonotype occurred many times. The genes are TRBV4-3 and TRBJ2-7; D unclear. The germline V gene has CDR1 LGHNA and CDR2 YSLEER. CDR3 length: 15 residues. V lost 0 bases and J lost 1, with 10 bases in between. The CDR3 bases are TGCGCCAGCAGCCAAGAGGACGGAGAGTCCTACGAGCAGTACTTC. Encoded protein: CASSQEDGESYEQYF.

The V gene is TRBV20-1, the J gene TRBJ2-3; 7 positions agree with TRBD2. The CDR3 sequence is 16 residues long. The trim removed 0 bases at V and 2 bases at J, leaving 8 bases unmatched. The V gene's germline CDR1 is DFQATT and CDR2 SNEGSKA (reference sequence). CDR3 DNA sequence: TGCAGTGCTAGAGATACCGAGCGGGACCTCACAGATACGCAGTATTTT. It translates to CSARDTERDLTDTQYF.

V is TRBV15 and J is TRBJ2-1; 8 bases agree with TRBD2. This CDR3 has 16 amino acids. The V segment lost 0 bases and the J segment 4 bases; nucleotides outside the gene matches: 5. Germline assignment: CDR1 LNHNV and CDR2 YYDKDF (reference sequence). Written as DNA, the CDR3 is TGTGCCACCAGCAGAGAGATAGCGGGGCGATACAATGAGCAGTTCTTC. The encoded protein is CATSREIAGRYNEQFF. Full variable domain (remainder filled in from reference TRBV15 and TRBJ2-1): DAMVIQNPRYQVTQFGKPVTLSCSQTLNHNVMYWYQQKSSQAPKLLFHYYDKDFNNEADTPDNFQSRRPNTSFCFLDIRSPGLGDTAMYLCATSREIAGRYNEQFFGPGTRLTVL.

The chain employs TRBV27 and TRBJ2-7; D gene ambiguous. The CDR3 runs to 14 residues. CDR1 is MNHEY and CDR2 is SMNVEV in the germline V gene (reference sequence). Deletions cut 6 bases from V and 3 bases from J, with 15 bases between. The CDR3 sequence is CASSQWVSGYEQYF. DNA for the CDR3: TGTGCCAGCAGCCAGTGGGTCTCCGGCTACGAGCAGTACTTC.

This clonotype was seen a handful of times. The rearrangement links TRBV5-6 to TRBJ1-2; D is undetermined. The V gene lost 2 bases and the J gene lost 7 bases, with 9 bases spanning the gap. CDR3 size: 12 residues. Germline-derived CDR1 and CDR2 are SGHDT and YYEEEE. The CDR3 loop is CASSFAGFGYTF. CDR3 sequence (DNA): TGTGCCAGCAGCTTCGCGGGATTTGGCTACACCTTC. Looking up the rest from reference TRBV5-6 and TRBJ1-2 gives the full variable domain: DAGVTQSPTHLIKTRGQQVTLRCSPKSGHDTVSWYQQALGQGPQFIFQYYEEEERQRGNFPDRFSGHQFPNYSSELNVNALLLGDSALYLCASSFAGFGYTFGSGTRLTVV.

The rearrangement links TRBV20-1 to TRBJ2-7; 8 bases fit TRBD2. J lost 3 bases, V lost 3 bases, and 1 base had no gene match. The CDR3 has 12 amino acids. Per germline, CDR1 DFQATT and CDR2 SNEGSKA (reference sequence). CDR3 sequence reads: CSASGRDYEQYF. CDR3 sequence (DNA): TGCAGTGCTAGCGGGAGGGACTACGAGCAGTACTTC.

This clonotype has ten or more counts. The chain carries TRBV5-1 and TRBJ1-4; 10 bases are a match to TRBD1. J was trimmed by 7 bases and V by 4 bases; bases with no gene match: 7. CDR1 is SGHRS, CDR2 YFSETQ, per germline. This CDR3 region has 15 residues. The CDR3 nucleotides read TGCGCCAGCAGCCCCTGGGACAGGGGTAGTGAAAAACTGTTTTTT. It translates to CASSPWDRGSEKLFF. The whole variable domain, remainder taken from reference TRBV5-1 and TRBJ1-4, is KAGVTQTPRYLIKTRGQQVTLSCSPISGHRSVSWYQQTPGQGLQFLFEYFSETQRNKGNFPGRFSGRQFSNSRSEMNVSTLELGDSALYLCASSPWDRGSEKLFFGSGTQLSVL.

This clonotype came up a few times. The rearrangement uses TRBV4-3 and TRBJ2-1; D gene unclear. V lost 0 bases, J lost 5 bases, and 11 bases lay in between. The germline CDR1 and CDR2 sequences are LGHNA and YSLEER. The CDR3 extends over 15 amino acids. CDR3 DNA sequence: TGCGCCAGCAGCCAAGATCTTCAGACGGACAATGAGCAGTTCTTC. Encoded protein: CASSQDLQTDNEQFF.

The V call is TRBV7-6, the J call TRBJ2-1; 7 bases are a match to TRBD2. After removal of 2 bases from V and 0 bases from J, the junction contained 4 bases not matched to a gene. The CDR3 totals 16 residues. Looked up from germline, CDR1 is SGHVS and CDR2 is FNYEAQ. CDR3 in amino acids: CASSLTSVHSYNEQFF. CDR3 sequence (DNA): TGTGCCAGCAGCTTAACTAGCGTACACTCCTACAATGAGCAGTTCTTC. The whole variable domain, filled in from reference TRBV7-6 and TRBJ2-1, reads GAGVSQSPRYKVTKRGQDVALRCDPISGHVSLYWYRQALGQGPEFLTYFNYEAQQDKSGLPNDRFSAERPEGSISTLTIQRTEQRDSAMYRCASSLTSVHSYNEQFFGPGTRLTVL.

Ten or more counts support this clonotype. V is TRBV10-3 and J is TRBJ2-3; 8 nucleotides align to TRBD2. The germline V gene encodes CDR1 ENHRY and CDR2 SYGVKD. The CDR3 consists of 11 residues. Trimming removed 11 bases from V and 3 bases from J; junction bases left unmatched: 1. The CDR3 bases are TGTGCCTCGGGGGGGACAGATACGCAGTATTTT. It yields the protein CASGGTDTQYF.

Many counts were recorded for this clonotype. V gene TRBV6-2 or TRBV6-3 combines with J gene TRBJ1-1; the D gene is possibly TRBD1 (6 bases). With 2 bases removed from V and 0 bases from J, the gap between germline ends came to 13 bases. This CDR3 has 16 amino acids. Germline loops: CDR1 MNHEY, CDR2 SVGEGT. CDR3: CASSYGQRQMNTEAFF. CDR3 nucleotide sequence: TGTGCCAGCAGTTACGGACAGCGTCAAATGAACACTGAAGCTTTCTTT.

The chain is built from TRBV29-1 and TRBJ1-1; possibly TRBD1 for D (5 bases). Germline lookup yields CDR1 SQVTM and CDR2 ANQGSEA. Trimming took 3 bases from V and 4 from J, leaving 12 bases between them. The CDR3 length is 13 residues. CDR3: CSVDVPGPTEAFF. The CDR3 nucleotides read TGCAGCGTTGATGTCCCGGGGCCCACTGAAGCTTTCTTT.

This chain connects TRBV4-2 to TRBJ2-7; 7 bases match TRBD2. Germline V gives CDR1 LGHNA, CDR2 YNFKEQ. The CDR3 is 16 residues long. V dropped 3 bases and J dropped 0; count of bases not matched to a gene: 8. CDR3 loop: CASSQTSGVRSYEQYF. The DNA of the CDR3 is TGTGCCAGCAGCCAGACCAGCGGGGTACGCTCCTACGAGCAGTACTTC.

A few counts support this clonotype. One end of the junction does not line up with germline, which may come from a read error. The V and J genes are TRBV7-7 and TRBJ1-4; 9 positions match TRBD1. The CDR3 runs 15 residues. Germline V gene sequence: CDR1 SSHAT, CDR2 FNYEAQ (reference sequence). The CDR3 coding sequence is TGTGCTAGCAGCTTAGCGGGACAGGGTAATGAAAAACTGTTTTTT. Translation gives CASSLAGQGNEKLFF.

The chain joins TRBV15 to TRBJ1-6; 8 positions agree with TRBD1. The CDR3 is 16 amino acids. The V and J ends lost 1 base and 6 bases, in that order; junction bases with no gene match: 5. Germline V CDR1 and CDR2: LNHNV, YYDKDF (reference sequence). CDR3 DNA: TGTGCCACCAGCAGAGGACGTGACAGGGGTAATTCACCCCTCCACTTT. This translates into CATSRGRDRGNSPLHF.

The CDR3 nucleotides read TGTGCCAGCAGGGGGGGCGGTGGGACCCAGTACTTC. It yields the protein CASRGGGGTQYF. V gene TRBV28 combines with J gene TRBJ2-5; D is perhaps TRBD1 or TRBD2 (6 bases each). Germline V CDR1 and CDR2: MDHEN, SYDVKM. This CDR3 contains 12 residues. The ends were cut back, 6 bases at V and 7 bases at J, with 12 bases in the middle.

Only a few counts were recorded for this clonotype. The chain has TRBV5-8 and TRBJ2-5; 11 nucleotides align to TRBD1. The trim removed 2 bases at V and 1 base at J, leaving 1 base unmatched. CDR1 and CDR2 (germline): SGHTS, YDEGEE. The CDR3 contains 15 residues. DNA of the CDR3: TGTGCCAGCAGCTTTGGGACAGGGGGCCAAGAGACCCAGTACTTC. It is translated as CASSFGTGGQETQYF.

The J gene is TRBJ2-4, the V gene TRBV19, with D perhaps matching TRBD1 or TRBD2 (5 bases each). Trimming took 3 bases from V and 0 from J, leaving 9 bases between them. The germline V gene encodes CDR1 LNHDA and CDR2 SQIVND (reference sequence). This CDR3 is 15 amino acids long. The CDR3 DNA is TGTGCCAGTAGTATCCTTGGGACAGCCAAAAACATTCAGTACTTC. Translating it yields CASSILGTAKNIQYF.

The chain links TRBV19 to TRBJ1-1; D is possibly TRBD1 (5 bases). The V end was cut by 3 bases, the J end by 1 base, with 18 bases between. Germline lookup yields CDR1 LNHDA and CDR2 SQIVND (reference sequence). The CDR3 totals 17 residues. As DNA, the CDR3 is TGTGCCAGTAGTATCCCTCTTCGGACAAGGGCGAACACTGAAGCTTTCTTT. Its translation: CASSIPLRTRANTEAFF. Based on the CDR3 plus reference TRBV19 and TRBJ1-1, the full variable domain is DGGITQSPKYLFRKEGQNVTLSCEQNLNHDAMYWYRQDPGQGLRLIYYSQIVNDFQKGDIAEGYSVSREKKESFPLTVTSAQKNPTAFYLCASSIPLRTRANTEAFFGQGTRLTVV.

This clonotype was seen ten or more times. The chain couples TRBV12-3 or TRBV12-4 to TRBJ2-7, with 11 bases lining up with TRBD1. V lost 5 bases to trimming and J lost 9 bases; unmatched junction nucleotides: 9. The CDR3 covers 14 residues. CDR3 sequence (DNA): TGTGCCAGCAGTCCCTCCGGGACAGGGGGTAGGCAGTACTTC. Translation gives CASSPSGTGGRQYF.

This clonotype has only a few counts. J is TRBJ1-5 and V is TRBV6-2 or TRBV6-3; D is uncertain. The ends were cut back, 2 bases at V and 0 bases at J, with 11 bases in the middle. CDR1 and CDR2 from the germline V gene are MNHEY and SVGEGT. The CDR3 covers 16 residues. CDR3 loop: CASSYGSSISNQPQHF. The DNA for the CDR3 is TGTGCCAGCAGTTACGGCAGCAGTATTAGCAATCAGCCCCAGCATTTT.

This chain links TRBV27 with TRBJ1-6, with D unresolved. Germline V CDR1 and CDR2: MNHEY, SMNVEV (reference sequence). V lost 3 bases and J 12 bases, leaving 18 bases between the germline ends. CDR3 size: 15 residues. The CDR3 coding sequence is TGTGCCAGCAGTTTCTCCCCGGGGATGGAATTACCCCTCCACTTT. This translates into CASSFSPGMELPLHF.

This clonotype was seen repeatedly, ten times or more. As DNA, the CDR3 is TGTGCCAGCAGCTTGGACACCTACAATGAGCAGTTCTTC. It encodes CASSLDTYNEQFF. This chain uses TRBV7-9 with TRBJ2-1; the D gene is possibly TRBD1 (5 bases). The V gene lost 3 bases and the J gene lost 2 bases, with 5 bases spanning the gap. The CDR3 has 13 amino acids. From germline, CDR1 is SEHNR and CDR2 FQNEAQ (reference sequence).

The gene calls are TRBV20-1 and TRBJ2-1; 7 bases are a match to TRBD2. Looked up from germline, CDR1 is DFQATT and CDR2 is SNEGSKA (reference sequence). Unmatched junction bases numbered 8, after V lost 2 bases and J lost 10 bases. The CDR3 loop spans 13 amino acids. The CDR3 nucleotides are TGCAGTGCTAGATCACCCTCGGGAGGCGAGCAGTTCTTC. Translated: CSARSPSGGEQFF.

J is TRBJ2-1 and V is TRBV24-1; TRBD2 agrees at 9 bases. This CDR3 contains 15 residues. V trimming: 3 bases; J trimming: 5 bases; junction bases outside the gene matches: 4. The germline V gene encodes CDR1 KGHDR and CDR2 SFDVKD. The CDR3 DNA is TGTGCCACCAGTGATCTAGCGGGGAGGAACAATGAGCAGTTCTTC. Amino acids: CATSDLAGRNNEQFF.